This T cell receptor beta chain came from a study of OX40 agonist ivuxolimab in advanced cancers. Study details: With a range of roughly 20 to 80, age averaged about 58 years, and about 83% were male. A partial response was reached by three patients: one with hepatocellular carcinoma and two with cutaneous melanoma.

Notes on the study in general: Antigens targeted by the expanded peripheral T cells were not determined.

The CDR3 is 11 residues long. CDR1 and CDR2 from the germline V gene are SNHLY and FYNNEI. V lost 8 bases to trimming and J lost 5 bases, with 9 bases between them. The protocol was immunoSEQ multiplex PCR, while the TCRdb copy is restricted to in-frame clones and leaves out a portion. The table includes about 71,000 clones, roughly 81% detected once. Regarding this clone: Antigen unknown.

The chain uses TRBV2 and TRBJ2-5; D remains unclear. The receptor was isolated from an adult with an advanced solid tumor such as melanoma, head and neck, liver or kidney cancer. This specimen consisted of CD4+ or CD8+ T cells sorted from blood, obtained in a trial of the OX40 agonist ivuxolimab. CDR3 region: CASLSWETQYF. The CDR3 DNA reads TGTGCCAGCCTCAGTTGGGAGACCCAGTACTTC.